Listed here are 9 T cell receptor beta chains from one sample, sequenced in a study of CD8+ T cells in alopecia areata. cDNA serving as the sequencing template came from extracted, reverse transcribed RNA. Repertoires were generated with immunoSEQ multiplex PCR, while TCRdb's copy carries only in-frame clones and drops some. The table has 200,000 to 250,000 clones, 65% to 70% seen once. Here the sequenced sample was CD4+ T cells sorted from blood, taken at week 0. Source of these receptors: a human donor with alopecia areata.

To note about this clone: The identical CDR3 is also encoded by other nucleotide sequences in the sample. V and J are TRBV18 and TRBJ2-3; D gene unclear. The CDR3 runs to 13 residues. V lost 3 bases and J lost 0, with 4 bases in between. The germline gives CDR1 KGHSH, CDR2 LQKENI. CDR3 loop: CASSPPSTDTQYF. For the CDR3, the DNA is TGTGCCAGCTCACCTCCTAGCACAGATACGCAGTATTTT. The whole variable domain, remainder taken from reference TRBV18 and TRBJ2-3, is NAGVMQNPRHLVRRRGQEARLRCSPMKGHSHVYWYRQLPEEGLKFMVYLQKENIIDESGMPKERFSAEFPKEGPSILRIQQVVRGDSAAYFCASSPPSTDTQYFGPGTRLTVL.

About this clone: Other DNA sequences within the sample encode an identical CDR3. CDR3 sequence: CSVAGQGNTEAFF. The CDR3, as DNA: TGCAGCGTCGCGGGACAGGGGAACACTGAAGCTTTCTTT. The chain links TRBV29-1 to TRBJ1-1, with TRBD1 matching 9 bases. Germline CDR1 SQVTM, CDR2 ANQGSEA. Trimming removed 6 bases from V and 1 base from J; junction bases left unmatched: 3. The CDR3 length is 13 residues.

V usage is TRBV5-4 and J usage is TRBJ1-2; D is unresolved. V was trimmed by 1 base and J by 2 bases, leaving 6 bases between them. The CDR3 length is 13 residues. Germline V lookup: CDR1 SGHNT, CDR2 YYREEE (reference sequence). The CDR3 DNA reads TGTGCCAGCAGCTTGTATCAGAACTATGGCTACACCTTC. Translation: CASSLYQNYGYTF.

This clone was seen a few times. The genes are TRBV29-1 and TRBJ1-2, with D unresolved. V gave up 4 bases and J gave up 4 bases, with 7 bases separating them. CDR1 and CDR2 from the germline V gene are SQVTM and ANQGSEA. This CDR3 spans 11 amino acids. The CDR3 DNA follows: TGCAGCGTTGCCGACGGCTATGGCTACACCTTC. It yields the protein CSVADGYGYTF.

V gene TRBV18 combines with J gene TRBJ2-5; D ambiguous. CDR3 length: 12 residues. CDR1 and CDR2 (germline): KGHSH, LQKENI. V was pared by 6 bases and J by 4 bases, with 9 bases between. The chain's CDR3 is CASSDSAETQYF. Here the CDR3 DNA reads TGTGCCAGCTCTGACTCGGCAGAGACCCAGTACTTC.

This rearrangement joins TRBV29-1 to TRBJ2-1; no clear D. The V gene's germline CDR1 is SQVTM and CDR2 ANQGSEA. Between the trimmed V and J ends, which lost 1 base and 7 bases, there was a span of 8 bases. This CDR3 has 12 amino acids. The CDR3 DNA reads TGCAGCGTTGAAGGATGGGGTAATGAGCAGTTCTTC. Residues: CSVEGWGNEQFF.

This clone came up a few times. V is TRBV10-3 and J is TRBJ2-7; D gene ambiguous. Trimming stripped 6 bases from V and 5 bases from J, with 14 bases between. CDR1 is ENHRY, CDR2 SYGVKD, per germline. CDR3 length: 13 residues. The CDR3 DNA is TGTGCCATCAGACCGGACGCGTCAGACGAGCAGTACTTC. Translating it yields CAIRPDASDEQYF.

This chain joins TRBV7-9 and TRBJ2-7; D ambiguous. Per the germline V gene, CDR1 is SEHNR and CDR2 is FQNEAQ (reference sequence). The ends were cut back, 3 bases at V and 3 bases at J, with 15 bases in the middle. The CDR3 has 15 residues. The CDR3 region is CASSFIPERNYEQYF. CDR3 bases: TGTGCCAGCAGCTTTATCCCGGAGAGGAACTACGAGCAGTACTTC.

A note on this clone: At the DNA level, this CDR3 is encoded by other sequences in the same sample as well. V usage is TRBV30 and J usage is TRBJ2-3; D possibly corresponds to TRBD2 (5 bases). This CDR3 is built from 12 residues. The germline V and J ends were trimmed by 2 bases and 3 bases, with 6 bases remaining between them. Germline V gene lookup returns CDR1 GTSNPN and CDR2 SVGIG (reference sequence). CDR3 DNA sequence: TGTGCCTGGAGTCGGGGTACAGATACGCAGTATTTT. The encoded protein is CAWSRGTDTQYF.